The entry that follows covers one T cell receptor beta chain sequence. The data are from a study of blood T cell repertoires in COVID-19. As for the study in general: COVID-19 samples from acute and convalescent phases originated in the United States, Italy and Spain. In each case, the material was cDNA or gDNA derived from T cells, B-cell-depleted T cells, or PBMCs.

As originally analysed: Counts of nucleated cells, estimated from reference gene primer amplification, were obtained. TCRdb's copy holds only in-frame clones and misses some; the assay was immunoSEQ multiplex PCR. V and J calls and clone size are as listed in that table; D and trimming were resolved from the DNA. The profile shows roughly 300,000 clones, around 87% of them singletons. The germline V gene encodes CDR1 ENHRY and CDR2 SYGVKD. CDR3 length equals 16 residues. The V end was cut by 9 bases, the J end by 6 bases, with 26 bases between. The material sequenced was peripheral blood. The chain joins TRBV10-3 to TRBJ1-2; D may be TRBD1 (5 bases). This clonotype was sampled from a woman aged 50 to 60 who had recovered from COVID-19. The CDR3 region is CAMRLGGGLGGDGYTF. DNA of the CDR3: TGTGCCATGAGATTGGGCGGGGGTCTGGGAGGCGATGGCTACACCTTC.